Shown below are 26 T cell receptor beta chains from a single sample sequenced in a study of blood T cell repertoires in COVID-19. Using immunoSEQ multiplex PCR, the repertoire was profiled, and TCRdb retains in-frame clones only, with some absent. This table holds over 200,000 clones, approximately 87% found once. The sample was peripheral blood. Receptors were obtained from a woman aged 50 to 60 with acute or convalescent COVID-19.

In its sample, this clone was seen a few times. The V gene is TRBV7-3, the J gene TRBJ1-1; 9 positions agree with TRBD1. Losses at the gene ends were 5 bases for V and 5 bases for J; bases not matched to a gene: 6. Germline assignment: CDR1 SGHTA and CDR2 FQGTGA. This CDR3 contains 14 residues. CDR3 loop: CASSRGQGWTEAFF. CDR3 bases: TGTGCCAGCAGCAGGGGACAGGGTTGGACTGAAGCTTTCTTT.

This chain links TRBV19 with TRBJ1-5; no clear D. Germline V gene data show CDR1 as LNHDA and CDR2 as SQIVND (reference sequence). The CDR3 has 13 residues. Trimming stripped 10 bases from V and 7 bases from J, with 17 bases between. The CDR3 here is CATAPWGDQPQHF. The CDR3 DNA reads TGTGCCACCGCGCCATGGGGAGACCAGCCCCAGCATTTT.

V usage is TRBV18 and J usage is TRBJ2-1, with 8 bases fitting TRBD2. In germline, CDR1 is KGHSH, CDR2 LQKENI. The CDR3 totals 16 residues. With 6 bases clipped from V and 9 bases from J, the junction kept 16 bases outside the gene matches. The CDR3 sequence is CASSHSGTSRLGEQFF. The CDR3 DNA sequence: TGTGCCAGCTCGCACTCCGGGACTAGTCGGTTGGGTGAGCAGTTCTTC.

This clone was seen just once. The CDR3 nucleotides read TGCGCCAGCAGCTTGGGCCCTAGCGGGAGAGGGGACCCCTACGAGCAGTACTTC. Its protein is CASSLGPSGRGDPYEQYF. J is TRBJ2-7 and V is TRBV5-1; the match to TRBD2 covers 10 bases. The CDR3 length is 18 residues. Germline V gene lookup returns CDR1 SGHRS and CDR2 YFSETQ. V lost 0 bases, J lost 2 bases, and 11 bases stayed unmatched.

The V and J genes are TRBV7-2 and TRBJ2-1, with TRBD2 matching 9 bases. CDR1 SGHTA and CDR2 FQGNSA come from the germline V gene. CDR3 length: 15 residues. V lost 3 bases and J lost 6; bases outside the gene matches: 6. The CDR3 sequence: CASSFSGSLVNEQFF. Here the CDR3 DNA reads TGTGCCAGCAGCTTTAGCGGGAGTCTTGTCAATGAGCAGTTCTTC.

The chain combines TRBV18 with TRBJ1-1; unclear D gene. CDR1 KGHSH and CDR2 LQKENI come from the germline V gene. The CDR3 is 12 amino acids. Trimming shortened V by 6 bases and J by 6 bases, and 11 bases separated the two germline ends. CDR3 nucleotide sequence: TGTGCCAGCTCCACGCCGGGGTCTGAAGCTTTCTTT. This sequence encodes CASSTPGSEAFF.

The V and J genes are TRBV5-1 and TRBJ2-7; no clear D gene. Trimming pared 1 base from V and 1 base from J, leaving 9 bases between. Germline V gene sequence: CDR1 SGHRS, CDR2 YFSETQ. This CDR3 region has 14 residues. The CDR3 region is CASSLSADSYEQYF. Written as DNA, the CDR3 is TGCGCCAGCAGCTTGTCGGCGGATTCCTACGAGCAGTACTTC.

The chain recombines TRBV7-9 with TRBJ2-7; 9 nucleotides line up with TRBD1. Losses at the gene ends were 0 bases for V and 4 bases for J; bases not matched to a gene: 4. Germline loops: CDR1 SEHNR, CDR2 FQNEAQ (reference sequence). The CDR3 has 15 amino acids. The CDR3 DNA reads as TGTGCCAGCAGCTTAGCAGGGACAGGGATGTACGAGCAGTACTTC. This gives the protein CASSLAGTGMYEQYF.

The V call is TRBV28, the J call TRBJ1-5; a possible D gene is TRBD1 (5 bases). Germline V lookup: CDR1 MDHEN, CDR2 SYDVKM. V dropped 5 bases and J dropped 0 bases, with 14 bases sitting between them. The length of the CDR3 is 16 residues. CDR3 amino acids: CASSPAGQNSNQPQHF. CDR3 nucleotide sequence: TGTGCCAGCAGTCCCGCGGGGCAGAATAGCAATCAGCCCCAGCATTTT.

V and J are TRBV19 and TRBJ1-1; 8 nucleotides match TRBD1. The CDR3 has 17 residues. V lost 2 bases to trimming and J lost 0 bases; unmatched junction nucleotides: 8. Germline V gives CDR1 LNHDA, CDR2 SQIVND (reference sequence). The CDR3 DNA reads as TGTGCCAGTAGTATAAGGGACAGGAGGAACCTGAACACTGAAGCTTTCTTT. It encodes CASSIRDRRNLNTEAFF.

As to this clone: A read error may account for a junction end that differs from germline. The chain carries TRBV7-7 and TRBJ2-2; 9 bases are shared with TRBD2. This CDR3 spans 15 amino acids. The V gene's germline CDR1 is SSHAT and CDR2 FNYEAQ (reference sequence). The CDR3: CASSPLAGNTGELFF. CDR3 nucleotide sequence: TGTGCTAGCAGCCCACTAGCGGGGAACACCGGGGAGCTGTTTTTT.

This rearrangement joins TRBV14 to TRBJ1-4; tentatively, D is TRBD1 (6 bases). The CDR3 is made up of 16 amino acids. Germline values: CDR1 SGHDN, CDR2 FVKESK. The V end was cut by 1 base, the J end by 8 bases, with 17 bases between. The CDR3 bases are TGTGCCAGCAGCCAAGCCACGACAGGCCTTCGCGAAAAACTGTTTTTT. Translation gives CASSQATTGLREKLFF.

Here the CDR3 reads CASSPYGGGSREQYF. DNA of the CDR3: TGTGCCAGCAGTCCCTATGGGGGCGGGAGTCGCGAGCAGTACTTC. The genes are TRBV28 and TRBJ2-7, with a tentative D call TRBD2 (7 bases). Germline-derived CDR1 and CDR2 are MDHEN and SYDVKM. CDR3 length: 15 residues. The V end was cut by 5 bases, the J end by 6 bases, with 20 bases between.

The V and J genes are TRBV28 and TRBJ1-5, with 9 bases fitting TRBD1. The CDR3 has 16 amino acids. V shed 6 bases, J shed 5 bases, and the junction held 11 bases outside the gene matches. Per the germline V gene, CDR1 is MDHEN and CDR2 is SYDVKM. In DNA, the CDR3 is TGTGCCAGCAGACCTACAGGGGGCGCGAGCTATCAGCCCCAGCATTTT. Amino acid sequence: CASRPTGGASYQPQHF. The full variable domain, its missing parts supplied by reference TRBV28 and TRBJ1-5, is DVKVTQSSRYLVKRTGEKVFLECVQDMDHENMFWYRQDPGLGLRLIYFSYDVKMKEKGDIPEGYSVSREKKERFSLILESASTNQTSMYLCASRPTGGASYQPQHFGDGTRLSIL.

This chain uses TRBV4-1 with TRBJ2-1; possibly TRBD2 for D (5 bases). Deletions cut 1 base from V and 13 bases from J, with 11 bases between. CDR3 size: 12 residues. Germline V CDR1 and CDR2: MGHRA, YSYEKL. CDR3 nucleotide sequence: TGCGCCAGCAGCCAAGGTACGGGGTTTCAGTTCTTC. Protein sequence: CASSQGTGFQFF.

The rearrangement links TRBV6-5 to TRBJ1-5; TRBD1 agrees at 8 bases. Germline lookup yields CDR1 MNHEY and CDR2 SVGAGI. The junction had 6 bases not matched to a gene; V was cut back by 6 bases and J by 8 bases. The CDR3 runs 13 residues. The chain's CDR3 is CASSHDRGEPQHF. CDR3 bases: TGTGCCAGCAGCCACGACAGGGGAGAGCCCCAGCATTTT.

The chain links TRBV11-2 to TRBJ1-5, with D perhaps TRBD1 (5 bases). Germline V lookup: CDR1 SGHAT, CDR2 FQNNGV. CDR3 length equals 15 residues. V was shortened by 4 bases and J by 2 bases, with 12 bases between the two germline ends. CDR3 loop: CASSWGGRGNQPQHF. CDR3 bases: TGTGCCAGCAGCTGGGGGGGTAGGGGCAATCAGCCCCAGCATTTT.

This chain uses TRBV13 with TRBJ1-1; tentatively, D is TRBD1 (5 bases). Per the germline V gene, CDR1 is PRHDT and CDR2 is FYEKMQ (reference sequence). This CDR3 is built from 15 residues. Trimming stripped 0 bases from V and 1 base from J, with 9 bases between. The CDR3 DNA sequence: TGTGCCAGCAGCTTAGGCCTCGGGGGGAACACTGAAGCTTTCTTT. Its translation is CASSLGLGGNTEAFF. The full variable domain, rest sourced from reference TRBV13 and TRBJ1-1, is AAGVIQSPRHLIKEKRETATLKCYPIPRHDTVYWYQQGPGQDPQFLISFYEKMQSDKGSIPDRFSAQQFSDYHSELNMSSLELGDSALYFCASSLGLGGNTEAFFGQGTRLTVV.

This clone has just a few counts. This chain links TRBV12-5 with TRBJ2-1, with D perhaps TRBD2 (5 bases). This CDR3 region has 17 residues. V was pared by 0 bases and J by 2 bases, with 14 bases between. The V gene's germline CDR1 is LGHNT and CDR2 FRNRAP. This CDR3 reads CASGLVRGSGAYNEQFF. Written as DNA, the CDR3 is TGTGCTAGTGGTTTGGTTCGAGGGAGCGGAGCCTACAATGAGCAGTTCTTC.

The CDR3 DNA reads TGTGCCAGCAGCTCCCCGTCGGGAAGGGAGACCCAGTACTTC. Translation: CASSSPSGRETQYF. The gene calls are TRBV28 and TRBJ2-5; D is possibly TRBD2 (5 bases). The CDR3 is made up of 14 amino acids. The germline V and J ends were trimmed by 6 bases and 5 bases, with 16 bases remaining between them. Germline V gene lookup returns CDR1 MDHEN and CDR2 SYDVKM.

This chain uses TRBV6-5 with TRBJ1-5; 8 nucleotides line up with TRBD1. V shed 7 bases and J 3 bases; nucleotides not matched to a gene: 8. The CDR3 spans 15 residues. Germline V gives CDR1 MNHEY, CDR2 SVGAGI. The CDR3 is CASTGGGGNNQPQHF. In DNA, the CDR3 is TGTGCCAGCACAGGGGGCGGTGGAAACAATCAGCCCCAGCATTTT.

J is TRBJ2-1 and V is TRBV27, with 13 nucleotides matching TRBD2. Germline trimming cut 8 bases from V and 8 bases from J; bases unmatched to any gene: 12. CDR3 length: 16 amino acids. Per germline, CDR1 MNHEY and CDR2 SMNVEV (reference sequence). The CDR3 is CASLRTSGSVLDEQFF. CDR3 nucleotides: TGTGCCAGCCTCCGGACTAGCGGGAGTGTATTGGATGAGCAGTTCTTC.

This chain uses TRBV25-1 with TRBJ1-2; TRBD1 matches 7 bases. The V gene end was trimmed by 1 base and the J gene end by 2 bases; junction bases not matched to a gene: 4. The germline V gene has CDR1 MGHDK and CDR2 SYGVNS. This CDR3 comprises 15 residues. CDR3 sequence: CASSESGTENYGYTF. As DNA, the CDR3 is TGTGCCAGCAGTGAATCAGGGACAGAGAACTATGGCTACACCTTC.

This clone was seen a few times. The J gene is TRBJ2-3, the V gene TRBV5-8; TRBD1 might be the D (6 bases). Trimming removed 4 bases from V and 3 bases from J, with 9 bases in between. In germline, CDR1 is SGHTS, CDR2 YDEGEE. The CDR3 has 13 amino acids. CDR3 protein: CASSRGQTDTQYF. CDR3 sequence (DNA): TGTGCCAGCAGCCGAGGACAGACAGATACGCAGTATTTT.

This sequence joins TRBV5-4 and TRBJ2-5; TRBD2 is a possible D gene (5 bases). The CDR3 is 13 residues long. Germline values: CDR1 SGHNT, CDR2 YYREEE (reference sequence). Trimming took 3 bases from V and 1 from J, leaving 7 bases between them. The CDR3 DNA reads as TGTGCCAGCAGCTCCGAGGGCCAAGAGACCCAGTACTTC. It yields the protein CASSSEGQETQYF.

V is TRBV13 and J is TRBJ2-3, with TRBD2 identical over 14 bases. CDR1 and CDR2 from the germline V gene are PRHDT and FYEKMQ (reference sequence). V lost 5 bases to trimming and J lost 2 bases; unmatched junction nucleotides: 9. The CDR3 runs 18 residues. The CDR3 spells CASSQTSGRAVATDTQYF. CDR3 in DNA: TGTGCCAGCAGCCAGACTAGCGGGAGGGCCGTAGCCACAGATACGCAGTATTTT. Combining the CDR3 with reference TRBV13 and TRBJ2-3 gives the whole variable domain AAGVIQSPRHLIKEKRETATLKCYPIPRHDTVYWYQQGPGQDPQFLISFYEKMQSDKGSIPDRFSAQQFSDYHSELNMSSLELGDSALYFCASSQTSGRAVATDTQYFGPGTRLTVL.